Below, one T cell receptor (beta chain) is given with its context. Its specificity is not known. This entry is derived from a study of T cell responses to AZD1222 COVID-19 vaccine. Study-wide findings and caveats: A mostly white British donor set with more females was recruited, and clonal diversity was possibly underestimated. A reported finding is that nearly half of spike-specific TCRs target unmutated variant regions. Spike-spanning, vaccine-associated CD4 TCRs were dominant at 160-218 and 743-854.

Generated by immunoSEQ multiplex PCR, the TCRdb table keeps only in-frame clones and is missing some. This table holds 160,000 or so clones, roughly 90% found once. This CDR3 spans 14 amino acids. J gave up 4 bases and V 6 bases, and 6 bases lay outside the gene matches. Germline assignment: CDR1 LNHNV and CDR2 YYDKDF (reference sequence). The source is an adult who received the AZD1222 COVID-19 vaccine. The chain joins TRBV15 to TRBJ2-1; TRBD2 matches 7 bases. This sample comprised peripheral blood, obtained 28 days after the second AZD1222 dose. This CDR3 is CATSSGGTYNEQFF. The CDR3 region has the DNA TGTGCCACCAGTTCGGGGGGAACATACAATGAGCAGTTCTTC.